The 9 T cell receptor beta chains below were found in one sample sequenced in a study of blood T cell repertoires in COVID-19. Clones were sequenced by immunoSEQ multiplex PCR, and TCRdb holds only the in-frame ones, with some missing. The sample records around 220,000 clones, 70% to 90% being singletons. Sequenced: peripheral blood. The receptors were sampled from a woman aged 40 to 50 who had recovered from COVID-19.

In DNA, the CDR3 is TGCGCCAGCAGCCGGTCCCAGGGGCAAGAGACCCAGTACTTC. This encodes CASSRSQGQETQYF. This chain joins TRBV5-1 and TRBJ2-5; D is perhaps TRBD1 (6 bases). Germline V CDR1 and CDR2: SGHRS, YFSETQ. This CDR3 is 14 amino acids long. V lost 4 bases and J lost 2, with 12 bases in between.

This clone was recorded a few times. The rearrangement uses TRBV20-1 and TRBJ1-1; the D gene is possibly TRBD1 (6 bases). V gave up 3 bases and J gave up 4 bases, with 12 bases separating them. This CDR3 region has 13 residues. CDR1 and CDR2 from the germline V gene are DFQATT and SNEGSKA (reference sequence). For the CDR3, the DNA is TGCAGTGCTAGTGGGGACATTAGCACTGAAGCTTTCTTT. The encoded protein is CSASGDISTEAFF.

This chain connects TRBV18 to TRBJ2-1; TRBD2 matches 12 bases. Losses at the gene ends were 2 bases for V and 10 bases for J; bases not matched to a gene: 9. This CDR3 has 16 residues. Germline V lookup: CDR1 KGHSH, CDR2 LQKENI. CDR3 amino acids: CASSPRLAGALGEQFF. Written as DNA, the CDR3 is TGTGCCAGCTCACCAAGACTAGCGGGAGCTCTCGGGGAGCAGTTCTTC.

V gene TRBV6-5 combines with J gene TRBJ2-1, with TRBD1 matching 7 bases. The V gene's germline CDR1 is MNHEY and CDR2 SVGAGI. Trimming at V came to 6 bases and at J to 3 bases, leaving 8 bases not matched to a gene. The CDR3 is made up of 15 amino acids. The chain's CDR3 is CASSLDRKRYNEQFF. The CDR3 DNA reads as TGTGCCAGCAGCCTGGACAGGAAGCGCTACAATGAGCAGTTCTTC.

The chain employs TRBV19 and TRBJ2-3; TRBD2 matches at 15 bases. V trimming: 3 bases; J trimming: 2 bases; junction bases outside the gene matches: 3. Germline assignment: CDR1 LNHDA and CDR2 SQIVND (reference sequence). This CDR3 contains 17 residues. CDR3 sequence: CASSIGTSGRFTDTQYF. CDR3 in DNA: TGTGCCAGTAGTATCGGGACTAGCGGGAGGTTCACAGATACGCAGTATTTT. The variable domain in full, completed from reference TRBV19 and TRBJ2-3, reads DGGITQSPKYLFRKEGQNVTLSCEQNLNHDAMYWYRQDPGQGLRLIYYSQIVNDFQKGDIAEGYSVSREKKESFPLTVTSAQKNPTAFYLCASSIGTSGRFTDTQYFGPGTRLTVL.

The V and J genes are TRBV28 and TRBJ1-2, with TRBD1 as a possible D gene (6 bases). This CDR3 region has 12 residues. The germline CDR1 and CDR2 sequences are MDHEN and SYDVKM. Trimming took off 5 bases at V and 6 bases at J, with 10 bases between the two ends. CDR3: CASSTRGDGYTF. CDR3 nucleotide sequence: TGTGCCAGCAGTACCAGGGGTGATGGCTACACCTTC.

The chain combines TRBV4-3 with TRBJ2-1; a weak D match, TRBD2 (6 bases). V was shortened by 4 bases and J by 10 bases, with 20 bases between the two germline ends. Looked up from germline, CDR1 is LGHNA and CDR2 is YSLEER. This CDR3 is built from 15 residues. CDR3 in DNA: TGCGCCAGCAGCCGCGGGGACGGGCCGCATGGGGAGCAGTTCTTC. Protein product: CASSRGDGPHGEQFF.

This clone was recorded a few times. This sequence joins TRBV19 and TRBJ2-1; D might be TRBD2 (6 bases). V dropped 4 bases and J dropped 6 bases, with 16 bases sitting between them. The CDR3 is 15 amino acids. CDR1 LNHDA and CDR2 SQIVND come from the germline V gene (reference sequence). CDR3 sequence (DNA): TGTGCCAGTAGTAGGAGGAGGGATGGTGCCAATGAGCAGTTCTTC. It codes for CASSRRRDGANEQFF.

The genes are TRBV6-6 and TRBJ2-2; D is unclear. CDR3 length: 13 amino acids. Germline CDR1 MNHNY, CDR2 SVGAGI (reference sequence). Trimming took off 2 bases at V and 9 bases at J, with 10 bases between the two ends. In DNA form, the CDR3 reads TGTGCCAGCAGTTACGTTGCGGCCCGGGAGCTGTTTTTT. This codes for CASSYVAARELFF.